This T cell receptor (beta chain) was profiled in a study of early T cells in non-severe SARS-CoV-2 infection. TCRdb reprocessed the 5' RACE reads with MiXCR, giving one entry per CDR3 protein. Among 75,000 or so distinct CDR3 sequences listed, 12% were seen once. The receptor comes from an adult who was a healthcare worker with PCR-confirmed SARS-CoV-2 infection or an uninfected control (not recorded which). The sequenced sample consisted of whole blood.

CDR3 bases: TGTGCCACCAGCAGGGGGACAGGGGTTAGGTACGAGCAGTACTTC. Its protein product is CATSRGTGVRYEQYF. The chain has TRBV15 and TRBJ2-7, with 10 bases that match TRBD1. V dropped 3 bases and J dropped 4; count of bases not matched to a gene: 6. Germline CDR1 is LNHNV and CDR2 is YYDKDF (reference sequence). The CDR3 has 15 amino acids.